These 29 T cell receptor beta chains share one sample of origin, sequenced in a study. The protocol was immunoSEQ multiplex PCR, while the TCRdb copy is restricted to in-frame clones and leaves out a portion. The profile shows around 50,000 clones, over 85% of them singletons. Sequencing used PBMCs. The receptor source for this set is a man in his forties with rheumatoid arthritis.

The gene calls are TRBV7-3 and TRBJ2-3; D is undetermined. Per germline, CDR1 SGHTA and CDR2 FQGTGA. The CDR3 consists of 13 residues. V gave up 6 bases and J gave up 2 bases, with 9 bases separating them. The CDR3 coding sequence is TGTGCCAGCAGACTGGGCCCCACAGATACGCAGTATTTT. This encodes CASRLGPTDTQYF.

CDR3 DNA sequence: TGTGCCAGCAGTGACCATTCGACAGGGCCCGGAGTGAATCAGCCCCAGCATTTT. Translating it yields CASSDHSTGPGVNQPQHF. This rearrangement joins TRBV6-1 to TRBJ1-5, with 7 bases fitting TRBD1. Germline CDR1 is MNHNS and CDR2 is SASEGT. The V segment lost 3 bases and the J segment 4 bases; nucleotides outside the gene matches: 15. The CDR3 is 18 residues long.

The CDR3 coding sequence is TGTGCCAGCAGCGTAGGATGGAGGAGCGGTTCGAACACCGGGGAGCTGTTTTTT. Translated, it gives CASSVGWRSGSNTGELFF. The chain is built from TRBV9 and TRBJ2-2, with D possibly TRBD2 on 5 matching bases. Trimming removed 0 bases at V and 0 bases at J, with 15 bases between. The CDR3 is 18 residues long. CDR1 is SGDLS and CDR2 is YYNGEE in the germline V gene.

The genes are TRBV28 and TRBJ2-1, with 12 nucleotides matching TRBD1. The CDR3 totals 16 residues. Germline values: CDR1 MDHEN, CDR2 SYDVKM. The V and J ends lost 6 bases and 0 bases, in that order; junction bases with no gene match: 3. The CDR3 reads CASRGQGATSYNEQFF. The CDR3 DNA reads TGTGCCAGCAGGGGACAGGGGGCGACCTCCTACAATGAGCAGTTCTTC. The full variable domain, with the rest looked up from reference TRBV28 and TRBJ2-1, is DVKVTQSSRYLVKRTGEKVFLECVQDMDHENMFWYRQDPGLGLRLIYFSYDVKMKEKGDIPEGYSVSREKKERFSLILESASTNQTSMYLCASRGQGATSYNEQFFGPGTRLTVL.

V and J are TRBV7-9 and TRBJ1-4; TRBD1 matches at 7 bases. The CDR3 loop spans 19 amino acids. Germline loops: CDR1 SEHNR, CDR2 FQNEAQ (reference sequence). The J segment lost 2 bases and the V segment lost 2 bases, leaving 14 bases of the junction unmatched. As DNA, the CDR3 is TGTGCCAGCAGCTTAACCGGGACAGCCTACGTAAAGACTAATGAAAAACTGTTTTTT. It translates to CASSLTGTAYVKTNEKLFF. Complete variable domain (other parts from reference TRBV7-9 and TRBJ1-4): DTGVSQNPRHKITKRGQNVTFRCDPISEHNRLYWYRQTLGQGPEFLTYFQNEAQLEKSRLLSDRFSAERPKGSFSTLEIQRTEQGDSAMYLCASSLTGTAYVKTNEKLFFGSGTQLSVL.

The CDR3 reads CASSPRQGAINEQFF. The CDR3 DNA sequence: TGTGCCAGCAGCCCGAGACAGGGGGCGATTAATGAGCAGTTCTTC. The chain employs TRBV7-9 and TRBJ2-1, with 10 bases fitting TRBD1. Per germline, CDR1 SEHNR and CDR2 FQNEAQ (reference sequence). The ends lost 5 bases at V and 7 bases at J; junction bases unmatched: 8. The CDR3 sequence is 15 residues long.

The V call is TRBV19, the J call TRBJ2-1; D possibly corresponds to TRBD2 (6 bases). Germline V CDR1 and CDR2: LNHDA, SQIVND (reference sequence). This CDR3 comprises 16 residues. Deletions cut 0 bases from V and 8 bases from J, with 17 bases between. The CDR3 sequence: CASSIDGGVIVDEQFF. The CDR3 region has the DNA TGTGCCAGTAGTATAGACGGGGGAGTAATTGTAGATGAGCAGTTCTTC.

The chain couples TRBV12-3 or TRBV12-4 to TRBJ2-5; perhaps TRBD2 as D (6 bases). This CDR3 is 11 amino acids long. Trimming took 6 bases from V and 14 from J, leaving 16 bases between them. The CDR3 here is CASSPGRQLYF. For the CDR3, the DNA is TGTGCCAGCAGCCCGGGGAGGCAGCTCTACTTC.

The chain has TRBV10-2 and TRBJ2-4, with D maybe TRBD1 (6 bases). V lost 2 bases to trimming and J lost 7 bases, with 9 bases between them. CDR3 length: 13 residues. Germline V gives CDR1 WSHSY, CDR2 SAAADI. CDR3 sequence: CASSEGGRNIQYF. The CDR3 bases are TGCGCCAGCAGTGAGGGGGGCCGGAACATTCAGTACTTC.

V is TRBV7-9 and J is TRBJ1-2; no firm D call. Germline V lookup: CDR1 SEHNR, CDR2 FQNEAQ (reference sequence). CDR3 length equals 14 residues. Trimming shortened V by 1 base and J by 3 bases, and 9 bases separated the two germline ends. CDR3 DNA: TGTGCCAGCAGCTTAGAGGGAACCGACTATGGCTACACCTTC. This encodes CASSLEGTDYGYTF.

The J gene is TRBJ2-7, the V gene TRBV21-1; whether TRBD2, the table's D call, matches the DNA was not checked. TRBV21-1 is a pseudogene locus. The CDR3 extends over 14 amino acids. In DNA form, the CDR3 reads TGTGCCAGCAGCTCAAATCCGGGGGAACGCGAGCAGTACTTC. Translation gives CASSSNPGEREQYF.

The rearrangement joins TRBV25-1 to TRBJ2-7; the D gene is possibly TRBD2 (5 bases). V gave up 3 bases and J gave up 3 bases, with 9 bases separating them. The V gene's germline CDR1 is MGHDK and CDR2 SYGVNS. The CDR3 runs 13 residues. The CDR3 bases are TGTGCCAGCAGTGAGCACGGACTCTACGAGCAGTACTTC. Translation: CASSEHGLYEQYF.

The chain has TRBV2 and TRBJ1-5; unclear D gene. Per the germline V gene, CDR1 is SNHLY and CDR2 is FYNNEI. The CDR3 is 16 amino acids. V lost 0 bases and J lost 9, with 18 bases in between. In DNA form, the CDR3 reads TGTGCCAGCAGTGAAGCGCTTGTTTACAACTTTCGGCCCCAGCATTTT. It codes for CASSEALVYNFRPQHF.

This chain links TRBV3-1 (or the pseudogene TRBV3-2) with TRBJ2-5; D is possibly TRBD2 (6 bases). The CDR3 contains 15 residues. Trimming cost V 3 bases and J 0 bases, with 11 bases left between them. CDR1 is LGHDT, CDR2 YNNKEL, per germline (reference sequence). This CDR3 is CASSQGGGYQETQYF. For the CDR3, the DNA is TGTGCCAGCAGCCAGGGGGGTGGGTACCAAGAGACCCAGTACTTC.

As DNA, the CDR3 is TGTGCCAGCAGCCCCGGGCTAGCGGTACGAGAGCAGTACTTC. This encodes CASSPGLAVREQYF. The chain uses TRBV5-5 and TRBJ2-7; 7 positions agree with TRBD2. Germline V lookup: CDR1 SGHKS, CDR2 YYEKEE (reference sequence). The V and J ends lost 4 bases and 7 bases, in that order; junction bases with no gene match: 11. The CDR3 runs 14 residues.

V and J are TRBV7-9 and TRBJ2-7, with TRBD2 matching over 10 bases. Trimming removed 4 bases from V and 0 bases from J; junction bases left unmatched: 3. This CDR3 has 15 residues. In germline, CDR1 is SEHNR, CDR2 FQNEAQ (reference sequence). Here the CDR3 DNA reads TGTGCCAGCAGCTCGGGACTAGCGTCCTCCTACGAGCAGTACTTC. It translates to CASSSGLASSYEQYF.

This clone was counted once. The CDR3 here is CASSQGPGAGANVLTF. In DNA, the CDR3 is TGCGCCAGCAGCCAAGGGCCGGGGGCTGGGGCCAACGTCCTGACTTTC. V is TRBV4-3 and J is TRBJ2-6; a possible D gene is TRBD2 (6 bases). Trimming cost V 1 base and J 2 bases, with 9 bases left between them. The CDR3 runs 16 residues. CDR1 is LGHNA and CDR2 is YSLEER in the germline V gene.

This clone counts as medium-sized. The rearrangement uses TRBV11-2 and TRBJ1-1; tentative D call: TRBD1 (6 bases). Per germline, CDR1 SGHAT and CDR2 FQNNGV. The CDR3 spans 14 residues. V shed 5 bases and J shed 2 bases, with 12 bases lying between them. The CDR3 sequence: CASSVGTTNTEAFF. DNA of the CDR3: TGTGCCAGCAGCGTCGGGACAACCAACACTGAAGCTTTCTTT.

This clone was seen only once. The chain links TRBV6-5 to TRBJ2-7, with TRBD1 matching over 11 bases. Losses at the gene ends were 6 bases for V and 6 bases for J; bases not matched to a gene: 10. The CDR3 runs to 15 residues. Germline assignment: CDR1 MNHEY and CDR2 SVGAGI. In DNA form, the CDR3 reads TGTGCCAGCAGGAGGGACAGGGGGTCGTCCGGCGAGCAGTACTTC. This encodes CASRRDRGSSGEQYF.

This chain links TRBV4-3 with TRBJ2-3; TRBD2 agrees at 8 bases. The CDR3 totals 15 residues. Germline CDR1 reads LGHNA; CDR2 reads YSLEER. With V trimmed by 3 bases and J by 3 bases, 5 bases remained unmatched. For the CDR3, the DNA is TGCGCCAGCAGCCAGGAGGGACTAGGAACAGATACGCAGTATTTT. Protein sequence: CASSQEGLGTDTQYF.

The chain uses TRBV27 and TRBJ2-2; D unresolved. CDR1 and CDR2 (germline): MNHEY, SMNVEV (reference sequence). Between the trimmed V and J ends, which lost 5 bases and 9 bases, there was a span of 16 bases. The CDR3 sequence is 14 residues long. CDR3 residues: CASSTLGPGRELFF. The CDR3 nucleotides are TGTGCCAGCAGTACCCTGGGTCCCGGTCGGGAGCTGTTTTTT.

This clone was detected once. The V gene is TRBV3-1 (or the pseudogene TRBV3-2), the J gene TRBJ2-4, with a weak D call TRBD2 (6 bases). Trimming removed 5 bases at V and 0 bases at J, with 14 bases between. This CDR3 region has 16 residues. Germline V gene sequence: CDR1 LGHDT, CDR2 YNNKEL (reference sequence). The CDR3 is CASSEGWRVAKNIQYF. Here the CDR3 DNA reads TGTGCCAGCAGCGAGGGCTGGAGGGTAGCCAAAAACATTCAGTACTTC.

The rearrangement links TRBV11-2 to TRBJ1-1; D might be TRBD1 (6 bases). The CDR3 is made up of 15 amino acids. With 4 bases removed from V and 0 bases from J, the gap between germline ends came to 12 bases. Germline CDR1 and CDR2: SGHAT and FQNNGV. The CDR3, as DNA: TGTGCCAGCAGCTCATGGACAGTCATGAACACTGAAGCTTTCTTT. Translation: CASSSWTVMNTEAFF.

The chain recombines TRBV7-9 with TRBJ2-3; D not resolved. Germline-derived CDR1 and CDR2 are SEHNR and FQNEAQ (reference sequence). V lost 1 base, J lost 3 bases, and 11 bases lay in between. The CDR3 consists of 15 residues. The CDR3 coding sequence is TGTGCCAGCAGCTTAGGAGGACCCAGGACAGATACGCAGTATTTT. Encoded protein: CASSLGGPRTDTQYF. Complete variable domain (other parts from reference TRBV7-9 and TRBJ2-3): DTGVSQNPRHKITKRGQNVTFRCDPISEHNRLYWYRQTLGQGPEFLTYFQNEAQLEKSRLLSDRFSAERPKGSFSTLEIQRTEQGDSAMYLCASSLGGPRTDTQYFGPGTRLTVL.

The rearrangement joins TRBV5-1 to TRBJ2-1; tentatively, D is TRBD2 (5 bases). The CDR3 sequence is 11 residues long. The germline gives CDR1 SGHRS, CDR2 YFSETQ. V lost 2 bases to trimming and J lost 15 bases, with 12 bases between them. CDR3 sequence (DNA): TGCGCCAGCAGCTTTTCCGGGGATCCGTTCTTC. This translates into CASSFSGDPFF.

This clone was counted once. V gene TRBV7-2 combines with J gene TRBJ1-4; 7 bases agree with TRBD1. The CDR3 is made up of 17 amino acids. V gave up 4 bases and J gave up 3 bases; unmatched junction bases: 11. Per the germline V gene, CDR1 is SGHTA and CDR2 is FQGNSA. CDR3 amino acids: CASSSRQGSISNEKLFF. The DNA of the CDR3 is TGTGCCAGCAGCTCTCGACAGGGATCCATATCTAATGAAAAACTGTTTTTT.

This sequence joins TRBV24-1 and TRBJ2-1; 8 bases are a match to TRBD1. Unmatched junction bases numbered 2, after V lost 4 bases and J lost 10 bases. Germline lookup yields CDR1 KGHDR and CDR2 SFDVKD. The CDR3 runs to 12 residues. The CDR3 DNA sequence: TGTGCCACCAGTGAGGGGACAGGAGAGCAGTTCTTC. Protein product: CATSEGTGEQFF.

This sequence joins TRBV6-6 and TRBJ1-3; D unclear. V was clipped by 5 bases and J by 4 bases, with 15 bases between them. The length of the CDR3 is 15 residues. Germline-derived CDR1 and CDR2 are MNHNY and SVGAGI (reference sequence). CDR3 sequence: CASSPQIGSGNTIYF. The CDR3 coding sequence is TGTGCCAGCAGTCCCCAAATCGGATCGGGAAACACCATATATTTT.

V is TRBV28 and J is TRBJ1-1; possible D gene TRBD1, 6 bases. CDR3 length: 16 amino acids. Looked up from germline, CDR1 is MDHEN and CDR2 is SYDVKM. Trimming pared 8 bases from V and 5 bases from J, leaving 24 bases between. CDR3 loop: CASREWKATGTTEAFF. Here the CDR3 DNA reads TGTGCCAGCCGCGAGTGGAAGGCCACAGGGACGACTGAAGCTTTCTTT.